The rows below give T cell receptor beta chains drawn from one sample of a study of T cell changes during pregnancy in multiple sclerosis. Profiling relied on immunoSEQ multiplex PCR, and the TCRdb table lists in-frame clones only, not all of them. The repertoire holds more than 90,000 clones, with 85% to 95% as singletons. The sequenced sample was peripheral blood, obtained after pregnancy. All receptors derive from a female donor with multiple sclerosis, enrolled in a pregnancy study. The CDR3 runs from the conserved cysteine through the conserved F or W. Each record gives: V gene, J gene, CDR3 protein.

TRBV11-2	TRBJ1-6	CASSLHRGHLHF
TRBV2	TRBJ2-3	CASRMTGIFTDTQYF
TRBV7-2	TRBJ1-5	CASSFNRQPQHF
TRBV4-3	TRBJ2-2	CASSPTVFGGGPGGELFF
TRBV19	TRBJ1-1	CASSISQITEAFF
TRBV19	TRBJ2-7	CASSIGLGVEAEQYF
TRBV2	TRBJ1-2	CASTLLGDINYGYTF
TRBV25-1	TRBJ1-1	CASSEGWEGTMNTEAFF
TRBV11-2	TRBJ1-2	CASSFGSDYGYTF
TRBV2	TRBJ1-2	CASSVDMGLDGYTF
TRBV18	TRBJ2-7	CASSTPGGEQYF
TRBV10-1	TRBJ1-1	CASSVGSPGRNTEAFF
TRBV11-2	TRBJ2-4	CASSFTDRENQYF
TRBV4-3	TRBJ1-2	CASSQGWTGHGYTF
TRBV9	TRBJ2-7	CASSPRRRGSEQYF
TRBV5-1	TRBJ2-5	CASSLDSRETQYF
TRBV6-1	TRBJ1-5	CASETWGQSNQPQHF
TRBV19	TRBJ1-2	CASSISGGFNYGYTF
TRBV6-5	TRBJ2-7	CASSYGGQAHYEQYF
TRBV4-2	TRBJ1-5	CASSGDLRTGRNQPQHF
TRBV10-3	TRBJ1-2	CAISDPGQGRTYGYTF
TRBV5-1	TRBJ2-2	CASSLWLAGGNTGELFF
TRBV4-3	TRBJ2-1	CASSQDPLAGTLSSYNEQFF
TRBV27	TRBJ2-1	CASSLRRLAGKNNEQFF
TRBV27	TRBJ1-3	CASSKIGGGNTIYF
TRBV5-1	TRBJ1-4	CASRLLDRLNEKLFF
TRBV6-1	TRBJ2-2	CASSRTSGNTGELFF
TRBV7-2	TRBJ1-2	CASSTTLGQASYGYTF
TRBV7-3	TRBJ2-1	CASSKSRTSGGSYEQFF
TRBV5-5	TRBJ2-7	CASSSKTGYYEQYF
TRBV6-1	TRBJ2-3	CASSEMAGVLADTQYF
TRBV11-3	TRBJ1-1	CASSLDEFTEAFF
TRBV10-3	TRBJ1-6	CAISESTGGRSPLHF
TRBV6-5	TRBJ1-2	CASSSTAGGNYGYTF
TRBV5-1	TRBJ1-4	CASSLQGANEKLFF
TRBV2	TRBJ1-1	CASRGQMNTEAFF
TRBV13	TRBJ2-3	CASSSTGTSGVF
TRBV15	TRBJ1-5	CATSGWGQGNNQPQHF
TRBV5-1	TRBJ2-3	CASSLVTAIHDTQYF
TRBV10-3	TRBJ2-4	CAISETLGLAGGFAKNIQYF
TRBV5-6	TRBJ2-7	CASSLGGQGYYEQYF
TRBV1	TRBJ1-1	CTSSPRGRRGEPEAFF
TRBV7-2	TRBJ2-7	CASSSTGGPYEQYF
TRBV2	TRBJ2-7	CASSGLPGGADEQYF